This T cell receptor beta chain emerged from a study of Ad26.COV2.S vaccination and SARS-CoV-2 variants. Study background: The donor participated in the COV1001 trial, in its Ad26.COV2.S arm.

Only in-frame clones appear in the TCRdb table, and some are missing; sequencing was by immunoSEQ multiplex PCR. The sample yields around 450,000 clones, 88% seen once. CDR3 length equals 13 residues. Germline-derived CDR1 and CDR2 are SGHNT and YYREEE (reference sequence). Unmatched junction bases numbered 6, after V lost 3 bases and J lost 6 bases. Treatment here: around 19 received Ad26.COV2.S at low or high dose, single or two shots; 5 received placebo; per-sample allocation not given. The study sampled participants on day 63 after the first vaccine or placebo injection. This TCR was sampled from a person aged 18-60 years who received the Ad26.COV2.S COVID-19 vaccine or a placebo. The material was peripheral blood, obtained in a trial of Ad26.COV2.S vaccine versus placebo. The genes are TRBV5-4 and TRBJ2-7; 7 bases fit TRBD1. The chain's CDR3 is CASSWKGAAEQYF. In DNA form, the CDR3 reads TGTGCCAGCAGCTGGAAGGGGGCGGCCGAGCAGTACTTC.